Listed below are T cell receptor beta chains from one sample, sequenced in a study of CD8 T cells in ankylosing spondylitis. TCRdb called the 5' RACE reads again in MiXCR, with one record for every CDR3 protein. The sample comprises 650,000 to 800,000 distinct CDR3 sequences, around 20% of which are singletons, and under 20% rests with the top ten. Sequences were obtained from blood, either unsorted or a sorted T cell fraction (not recorded which). These receptors were taken from a male donor with ankylosing spondylitis. Each CDR3 is given with its conserved first and last residue. D genes are given only for firm matches. Expanded clones are given a class, and other clones once, few, many or no size at all.

D | J | size | V | DNA | CDR3
TRBD2 | TRBJ2-7 | - | TRBV20-1 | TGCAGTGCTCGAATGGGAGCGGGAGGGAGCGAGCAGTACTTC | CSARMGAGGSEQYF
TRBD2 | TRBJ2-1 | few | TRBV20-1 | TGCAGTGCTAGTAAGGCTAGCGGGGGCTATGAGCAGTTCTTC | CSASKASGGYEQFF
TRBD2 | TRBJ2-3 | many | TRBV20-1 | TGCAGTGCCCCGACTAGCGGCCGCACAGATACGCAGTATTTT | CSAPTSGRTDTQYF
- | TRBJ2-1 | - | TRBV6-5 | TGTGCCAGCAGTTACTTGGAGAATTACAATGAGCAGTTCTTC | CASSYLENYNEQFF
- | TRBJ2-5 | many | TRBV20-1 | TGCAGTGCTGAGGGGGGTACTAGCACCGTTGAGACCCAGTACTTC | CSAEGGTSTVETQYF
- | TRBJ1-1 | few | TRBV5-5 | TGTGCCAGCAGCCCGCCCTTGGTGGGAGACATGAACACTGAAGCTTTCTTT | CASSPPLVGDMNTEAFF
TRBD1 | TRBJ2-2 | once | TRBV20-1 | TGCAGTGCTAGAGGACAGGGGGCTTGGACCGGGGAGCTGTTTTTT | CSARGQGAWTGELFF
- | TRBJ1-5 | few | TRBV28 | TGTGCCAGCAGTTTTGGGGTGATTCAGCCCCAGCATTTT | CASSFGVIQPQHF
- | TRBJ2-1 | - | TRBV20-1 | TGCAGTGCTAGCCCCCTCCCCGCGGGGTTGAGCTCCTACAATGAGCAGTTCTTC | CSASPLPAGLSSYNEQFF
- | TRBJ2-2 | few | TRBV18 | TGTGCCAGCTCACCGCCCGGGCCGCACGGGGAGCTGTTTTTT | CASSPPGPHGELFF
- | TRBJ2-2 | many | TRBV3-1 | TGTGCCAGCAGCTCCCTCGGGGCCACCGGGGAGCTGTTTTTT | CASSSLGATGELFF
TRBD1 | TRBJ2-6 | - | TRBV4-3 | TGCGCCAGCAGCCAAGATCTTTGGACAGGGGCTGGGGCCAACGTCCTGACTTTC | CASSQDLWTGAGANVLTF
- | TRBJ2-1 | many | TRBV4-3 | TGCGCCAGCAGCCAAGATCGTGGGGAGCAGTTCTTC | CASSQDRGEQFF
- | TRBJ1-6 | - | TRBV5-1 | TGCGCCAGCAGCTTTTCGGGGACAAACAATTCACCCCTCCACTTT | CASSFSGTNNSPLHF
TRBD2 | TRBJ2-1 | many | TRBV10-3 | TGTGCCATCAGCGGGACTAGCGGGGACAATGAGCAGTTCTTC | CAISGTSGDNEQFF
TRBD2 | TRBJ2-1 | - | TRBV6-5 | TGTGCCAGCAGTTACGAGCTAGCGGGAGAGGGGTGGGACAATGAGCAGTTCTTC | CASSYELAGEGWDNEQFF
TRBD2 | TRBJ2-1 | - | TRBV11-2 | TGTGCCAGCAGCTTACTAGGGACTAGCGGGAGTTTTTACAATGAGCAGTTCTTC | CASSLLGTSGSFYNEQFF
- | TRBJ1-6 | few | TRBV20-1 | TGCAGTGCTAGAGAGGACAGCGGGGATTCACCCCTCCACTTT | CSAREDSGDSPLHF
- | TRBJ1-1 | - | TRBV27 | TGTGCCAGCCTTGAACGGGGGGCGGCTTTCTTT | CASLERGAAFF
TRBD1 | TRBJ1-4 | - | TRBV6-4 | TGTGCCAGCAGAAACCGGGACAGCTATAATGAAAAACTGTTTTTT | CASRNRDSYNEKLFF
- | TRBJ1-5 | - | TRBV19 | TGTGCCAGTAGTATAGCCGGGGGCGTCAATCAGCCCCAGCATTTT | CASSIAGGVNQPQHF
TRBD2 | TRBJ2-7 | - | TRBV12-3/TRBV12-4 | TGTGCCAGCAGTTCGGAGCGGGGTCCGTACGAGCAGTACTTC | CASSSERGPYEQYF
- | TRBJ2-1 | - | TRBV7-2 | TGTGCCAGCAGCTTAGACCAGGGAACCTACAATGAGCAGTTCTTC | CASSLDQGTYNEQFF
- | TRBJ1-2 | few | TRBV29-1 | TGCAGCGTTCCAAACCAGGAGAACTATGGCTACACCTTC | CSVPNQENYGYTF
- | TRBJ2-1 | - | TRBV5-1 | TGCGCCAGCAGCTTGGTGAGCGGGACAATTGAGCAGTTCTTC | CASSLVSGTIEQFF
- | TRBJ2-1 | few | TRBV6-6 | TGTGCCAGCTCTCCCACGGTCGTGGGGGGGCAGTTCTTC | CASSPTVVGGQFF
- | TRBJ2-7 | few | TRBV7-9 | TGTGCCAGCAGCTTACCATTACCCTTTAACGAGCAGTACTTC | CASSLPLPFNEQYF
TRBD2 | TRBJ2-1 | - | TRBV12-3/TRBV12-4 | TGTGCCAGCTGTTTCTTGCGGGAGGTTGAAAACTCCTACAATGAGCAGTTCTTC | CASCFLREVENSYNEQFF
- | TRBJ1-2 | few | TRBV20-1 | TGCAGTGCTAGAAATGGCTACACCTTC | CSARNGYTF
- | TRBJ1-1 | - | TRBV11-2 | TGTGCCAGCAGCTTATGGGACCCCGATGGGGTCGGGGTTGAAGCTTTCTTT | CASSLWDPDGVGVEAFF
TRBD2 | TRBJ2-7 | - | TRBV4-1 | TGCGCCAGCGCCAGTCCTAGCGGGAGGGGAGAGCAGTACTTC | CASASPSGRGEQYF
- | TRBJ2-1 | - | TRBV24-1 | TGTGCCACCAGTGATTTGTCCCAGAACTACAATGAGCAGTTCTTC | CATSDLSQNYNEQFF
TRBD2 | TRBJ2-1 | - | TRBV7-9 | TGTGCCAGCACCAAAGGACTAGCGGGGGGTCGGGAGCAGTTCTTC | CASTKGLAGGREQFF
- | TRBJ1-3 | few | TRBV29-1 | TGCAGCGTCAAAGGGACGTCCGTGGGAAACACCATATATTTT | CSVKGTSVGNTIYF
- | TRBJ1-3 | - | TRBV12-3/TRBV12-4 | TGTGCCAGCAGTTTTGATGTTACTGGAAACACCATATATTTT | CASSFDVTGNTIYF
TRBD1 | TRBJ2-7 | many | TRBV12-3/TRBV12-4 | TGTGCCAGCAGTTGGGGACAGGGCGGGAACGAGCAGTACTTC | CASSWGQGGNEQYF
- | TRBJ2-2 | few | TRBV4-3 | TGCGCCAGCAGCCAAGAGAGTTTCACCGGGGAGCTGTTTTTT | CASSQESFTGELFF
- | TRBJ2-7 | few | TRBV7-2 | TGTGCCAGCAGCTTAGGTCCAGGCACGCCGGGCGAGCAGTACTTC | CASSLGPGTPGEQYF
- | TRBJ2-7 | many | TRBV12-3/TRBV12-4 | TGTGCCAGCAGTTGGTCCTACGAGCAGTACTTC | CASSWSYEQYF
TRBD1 | TRBJ2-7 | few | TRBV27 | TGTGCCAGCAGTCCTTCCTGGACAGGGGTACGGGAGCAGTACTTC | CASSPSWTGVREQYF
- | TRBJ2-7 | - | TRBV9 | TGTGCCAGCAGCGCTCAGGGGAACGAGCAGTACTTC | CASSAQGNEQYF
TRBD1 | TRBJ2-3 | - | TRBV6-5 | TGTGCCAGCAGTTACGGGGACAGGATTACAGATACGCAGTATTTT | CASSYGDRITDTQYF
- | TRBJ2-7 | - | TRBV6-2/TRBV6-3 | TGTGCCAGCAGTTATCTGGAAGAAGCCTACGAGCAGTACTTC | CASSYLEEAYEQYF
- | TRBJ2-2 | - | TRBV25-1 | TGTGCCAGCAGTGAATATGGTCCCACCGGGGAGCTGTTTTTT | CASSEYGPTGELFF
TRBD1 | TRBJ2-2 | - | TRBV3-1 | TGTGCCAGCAGCCATGTGGACAGGGGGCACACCGGGGAGCTGTTTTTT | CASSHVDRGHTGELFF
- | TRBJ1-6 | - | TRBV5-4 | TGTGCCAGCAGCTTGGCCGAGGGCTTTAATTCACCCCTCCACTTT | CASSLAEGFNSPLHF
TRBD1 | TRBJ1-2 | - | TRBV7-9 | TGTGCCAGCAGCTCCCAGTTTGACAGGGGATATTATGGCTACACCTTC | CASSSQFDRGYYGYTF